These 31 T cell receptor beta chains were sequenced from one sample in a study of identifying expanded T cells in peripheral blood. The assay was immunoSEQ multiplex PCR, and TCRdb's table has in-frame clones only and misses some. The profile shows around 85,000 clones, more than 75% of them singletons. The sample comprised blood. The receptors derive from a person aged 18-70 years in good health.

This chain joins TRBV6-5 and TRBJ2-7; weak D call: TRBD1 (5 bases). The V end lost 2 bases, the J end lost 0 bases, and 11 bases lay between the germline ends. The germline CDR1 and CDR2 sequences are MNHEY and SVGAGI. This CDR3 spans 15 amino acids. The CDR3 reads CASSYEATGSYEQYF. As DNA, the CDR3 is TGTGCCAGCAGTTACGAGGCCACAGGCTCCTACGAGCAGTACTTC.

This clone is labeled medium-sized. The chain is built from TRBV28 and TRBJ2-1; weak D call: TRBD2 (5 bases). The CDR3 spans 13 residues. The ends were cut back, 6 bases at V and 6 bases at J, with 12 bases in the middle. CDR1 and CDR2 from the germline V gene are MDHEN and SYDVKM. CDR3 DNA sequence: TGTGCCAGCAGGGTGACGGGGAGCAATGAGCAGTTCTTC. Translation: CASRVTGSNEQFF.

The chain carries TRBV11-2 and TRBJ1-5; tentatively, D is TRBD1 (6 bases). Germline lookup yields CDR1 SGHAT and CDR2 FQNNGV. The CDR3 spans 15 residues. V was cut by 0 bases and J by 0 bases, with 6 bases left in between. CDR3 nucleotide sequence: TGTGCCAGCAGCTTAGAACAGGGTAGCAATCAGCCCCAGCATTTT. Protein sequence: CASSLEQGSNQPQHF.

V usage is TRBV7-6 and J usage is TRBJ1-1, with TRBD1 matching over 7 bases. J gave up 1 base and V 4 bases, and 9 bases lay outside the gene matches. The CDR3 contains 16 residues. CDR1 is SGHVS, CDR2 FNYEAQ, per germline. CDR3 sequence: CASSSRDSARNTEAFF. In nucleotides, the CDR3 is TGTGCCAGCAGCTCTCGGGACAGCGCGAGGAACACTGAAGCTTTCTTT.

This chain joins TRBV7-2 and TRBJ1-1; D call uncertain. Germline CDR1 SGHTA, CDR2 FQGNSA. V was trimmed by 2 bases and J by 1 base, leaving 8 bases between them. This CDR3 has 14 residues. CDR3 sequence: CASSLMRENTEAFF. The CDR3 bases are TGTGCCAGCAGCTTAATGCGGGAGAACACTGAAGCTTTCTTT.

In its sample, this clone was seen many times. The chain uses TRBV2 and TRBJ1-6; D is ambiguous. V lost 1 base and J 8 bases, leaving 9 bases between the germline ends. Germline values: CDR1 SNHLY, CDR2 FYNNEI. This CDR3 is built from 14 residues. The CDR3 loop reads CASSEVGDDSPLHF. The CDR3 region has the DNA TGTGCCAGCAGTGAAGTGGGAGACGATTCACCCCTCCACTTT.

The CDR3: CASKAISDDTQYF. The CDR3 DNA sequence: TGTGCCAGCAAGGCCATTTCAGACGATACGCAGTATTTT. V is TRBV28 and J is TRBJ2-3, with D unclear. The CDR3 extends over 13 amino acids. V was cut by 7 bases and J by 6 bases, with 14 bases left in between. Per germline, CDR1 MDHEN and CDR2 SYDVKM.

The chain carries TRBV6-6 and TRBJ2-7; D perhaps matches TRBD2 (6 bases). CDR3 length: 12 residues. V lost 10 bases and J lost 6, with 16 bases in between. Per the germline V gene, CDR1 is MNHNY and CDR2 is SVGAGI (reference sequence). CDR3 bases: TGTGCCACCGCGGGACCCTCGGGCGAGCAGTACTTC. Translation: CATAGPSGEQYF.

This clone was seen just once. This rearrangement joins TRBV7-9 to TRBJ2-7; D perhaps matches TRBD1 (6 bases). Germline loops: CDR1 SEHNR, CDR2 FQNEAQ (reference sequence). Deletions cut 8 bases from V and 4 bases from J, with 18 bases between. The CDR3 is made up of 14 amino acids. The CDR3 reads CASGRGAARYEQYF. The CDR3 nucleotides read TGTGCCAGCGGCAGGGGTGCAGCGAGATACGAGCAGTACTTC.

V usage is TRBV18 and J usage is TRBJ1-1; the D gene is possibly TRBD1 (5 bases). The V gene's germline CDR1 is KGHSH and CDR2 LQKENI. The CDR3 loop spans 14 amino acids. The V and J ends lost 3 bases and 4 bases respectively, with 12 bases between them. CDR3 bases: TGTGCCAGCTCACCGGTGGGGGGTACCACTGAAGCTTTCTTT. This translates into CASSPVGGTTEAFF.

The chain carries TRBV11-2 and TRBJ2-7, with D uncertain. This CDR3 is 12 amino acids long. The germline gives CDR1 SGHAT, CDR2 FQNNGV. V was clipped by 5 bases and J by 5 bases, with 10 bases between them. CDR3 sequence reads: CASSLNSHEQYF. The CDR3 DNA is TGTGCCAGCAGCCTTAATAGCCACGAGCAGTACTTC.

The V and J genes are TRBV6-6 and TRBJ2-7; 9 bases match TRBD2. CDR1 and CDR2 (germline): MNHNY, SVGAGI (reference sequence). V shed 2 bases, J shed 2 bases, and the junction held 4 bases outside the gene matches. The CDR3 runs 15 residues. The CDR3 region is CASSYDGGGAYEQYF. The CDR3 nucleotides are TGTGCCAGCAGTTACGACGGCGGGGGGGCCTACGAGCAGTACTTC.

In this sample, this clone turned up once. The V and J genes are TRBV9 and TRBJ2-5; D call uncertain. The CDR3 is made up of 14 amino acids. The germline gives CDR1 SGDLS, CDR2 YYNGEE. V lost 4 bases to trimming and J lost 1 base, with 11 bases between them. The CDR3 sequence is CASSPMLLQETQYF. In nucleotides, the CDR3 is TGTGCCAGCAGCCCGATGCTCCTCCAAGAGACCCAGTACTTC.

The CDR3 DNA reads TGTGCCAGCAGCTTGGCGGTGGGCGAGCAGTACTTC. Protein product: CASSLAVGEQYF. The chain recombines TRBV5-4 with TRBJ2-7; no clear D. CDR3 size: 12 residues. Trimming took 0 bases from V and 6 from J, leaving 7 bases between them. Looked up from germline, CDR1 is SGHNT and CDR2 is YYREEE (reference sequence). The full variable domain, completed using reference TRBV5-4 and TRBJ2-7, is ETGVTQSPTHLIKTRGQQVTLRCSSQSGHNTVSWYQQALGQGPQFIFQYYREEENGRGNFPPRFSGLQFPNYSSELNVNALELDDSALYLCASSLAVGEQYFGPGTRLTVT.

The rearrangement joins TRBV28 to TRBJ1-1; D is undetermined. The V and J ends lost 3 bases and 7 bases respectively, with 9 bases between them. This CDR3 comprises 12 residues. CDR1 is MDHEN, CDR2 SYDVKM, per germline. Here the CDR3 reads CASSLVNFEAFF. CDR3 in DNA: TGTGCCAGCAGTTTGGTGAATTTTGAAGCTTTCTTT.

CDR3 region: CASRGTGTYEQYF. The CDR3 coding sequence is TGTGCCAGCAGAGGGACAGGTACCTACGAGCAGTACTTC. The chain couples TRBV11-2 to TRBJ2-7; 8 bases match TRBD1. The CDR3 is 13 amino acids. Germline V gene sequence: CDR1 SGHAT, CDR2 FQNNGV. V gave up 6 bases and J gave up 2 bases; unmatched junction bases: 3.

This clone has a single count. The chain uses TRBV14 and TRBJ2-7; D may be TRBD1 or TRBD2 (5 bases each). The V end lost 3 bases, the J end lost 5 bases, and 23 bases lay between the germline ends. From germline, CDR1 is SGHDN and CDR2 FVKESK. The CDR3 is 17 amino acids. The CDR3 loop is CASSQAPREMVNNEQYF. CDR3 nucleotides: TGTGCCAGCAGCCAGGCCCCCAGGGAGATGGTAAATAACGAGCAGTACTTC.

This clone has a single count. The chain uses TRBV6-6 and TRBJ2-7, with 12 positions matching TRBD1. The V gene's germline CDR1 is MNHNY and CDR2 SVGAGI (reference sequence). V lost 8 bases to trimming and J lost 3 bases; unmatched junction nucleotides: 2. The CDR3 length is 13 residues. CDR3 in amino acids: CASGTGGLYEQYF. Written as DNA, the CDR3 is TGTGCCAGCGGGACAGGGGGCCTCTACGAGCAGTACTTC.

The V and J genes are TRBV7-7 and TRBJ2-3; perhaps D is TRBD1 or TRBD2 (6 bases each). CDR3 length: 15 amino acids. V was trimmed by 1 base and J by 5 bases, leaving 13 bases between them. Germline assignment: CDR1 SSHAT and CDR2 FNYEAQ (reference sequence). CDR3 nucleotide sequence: TGTGCCAGCAGCTTAGACTTGGGGGGCTTAGATACGCAGTATTTT. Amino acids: CASSLDLGGLDTQYF.

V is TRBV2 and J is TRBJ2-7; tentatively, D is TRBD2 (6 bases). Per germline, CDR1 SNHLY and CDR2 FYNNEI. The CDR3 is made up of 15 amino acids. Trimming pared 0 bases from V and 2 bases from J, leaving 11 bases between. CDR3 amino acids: CASSEAGGRAYEQYF. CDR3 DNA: TGTGCCAGCAGTGAAGCCGGGGGAAGGGCCTACGAGCAGTACTTC. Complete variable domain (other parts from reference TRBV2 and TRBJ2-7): EPEVTQTPSHQVTQMGQEVILRCVPISNHLYFYWYRQILGQKVEFLVSFYNNEISEKSEIFDDQFSVERPDGSNFTLKIRSTKLEDSAMYFCASSEAGGRAYEQYFGPGTRLTVT.

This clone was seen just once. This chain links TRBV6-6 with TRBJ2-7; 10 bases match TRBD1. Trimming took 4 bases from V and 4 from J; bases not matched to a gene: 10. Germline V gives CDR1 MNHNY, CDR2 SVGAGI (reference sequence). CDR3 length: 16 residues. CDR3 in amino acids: CASSSQATGGGYEQYF. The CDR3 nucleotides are TGTGCCAGCAGTTCCCAAGCGACAGGGGGCGGGTACGAGCAGTACTTC.

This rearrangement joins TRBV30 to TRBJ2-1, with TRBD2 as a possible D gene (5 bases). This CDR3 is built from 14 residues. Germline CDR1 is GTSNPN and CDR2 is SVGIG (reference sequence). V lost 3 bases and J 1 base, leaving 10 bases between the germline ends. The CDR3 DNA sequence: TGTGCCTGGAGGGGAGCTTCATCCTACAATGAGCAGTTCTTC. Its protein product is CAWRGASSYNEQFF.

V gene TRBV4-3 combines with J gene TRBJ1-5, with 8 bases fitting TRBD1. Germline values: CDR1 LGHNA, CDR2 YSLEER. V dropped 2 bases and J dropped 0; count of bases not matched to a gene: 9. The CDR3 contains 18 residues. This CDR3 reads CASSQPTGVPHSNQPQHF. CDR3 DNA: TGCGCCAGCAGCCAACCGACAGGGGTCCCCCATAGCAATCAGCCCCAGCATTTT.

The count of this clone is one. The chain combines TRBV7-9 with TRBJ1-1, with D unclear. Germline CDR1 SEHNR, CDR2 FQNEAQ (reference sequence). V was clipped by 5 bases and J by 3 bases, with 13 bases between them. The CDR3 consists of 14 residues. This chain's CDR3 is CASSPGTRDTEAFF. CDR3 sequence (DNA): TGTGCCAGCAGCCCAGGAACCCGGGACACTGAAGCTTTCTTT.

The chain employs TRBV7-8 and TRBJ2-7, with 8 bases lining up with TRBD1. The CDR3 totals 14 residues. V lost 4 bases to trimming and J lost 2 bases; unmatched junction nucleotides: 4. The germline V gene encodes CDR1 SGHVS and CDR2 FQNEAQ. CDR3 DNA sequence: TGTGCCAGCAGCTCGCCGGGACAGGCCTACGAGCAGTACTTC. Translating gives CASSSPGQAYEQYF.

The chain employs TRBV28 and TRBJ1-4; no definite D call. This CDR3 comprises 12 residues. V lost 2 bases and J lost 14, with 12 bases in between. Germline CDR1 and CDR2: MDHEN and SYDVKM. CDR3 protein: CASSLAPFRLFF. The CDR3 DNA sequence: TGTGCCAGCAGTTTAGCCCCTTTTCGTCTGTTTTTT.

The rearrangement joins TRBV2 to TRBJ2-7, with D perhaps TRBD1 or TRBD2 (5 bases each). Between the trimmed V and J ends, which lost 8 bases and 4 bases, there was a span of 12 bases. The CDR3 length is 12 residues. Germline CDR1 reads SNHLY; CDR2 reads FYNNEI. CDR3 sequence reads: CASGTDLYEQYF. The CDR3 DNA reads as TGTGCCAGCGGGACCGACCTATACGAGCAGTACTTC.

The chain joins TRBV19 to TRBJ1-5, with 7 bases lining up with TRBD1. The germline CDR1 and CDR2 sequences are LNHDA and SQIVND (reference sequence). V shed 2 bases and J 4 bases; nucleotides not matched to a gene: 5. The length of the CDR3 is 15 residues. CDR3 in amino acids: CASSITGVWNQPQHF. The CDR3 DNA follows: TGTGCCAGTAGTATAACAGGGGTTTGGAATCAGCCCCAGCATTTT.

For the CDR3, the DNA is TGTGCCAGCAGTGATCTGGCCTCTAACTATGGCTACACCTTC. Amino acid sequence: CASSDLASNYGYTF. The chain joins TRBV27 to TRBJ1-2; D uncertain. Germline V gene sequence: CDR1 MNHEY, CDR2 SMNVEV (reference sequence). Between the trimmed V and J ends, which lost 5 bases and 0 bases, there was a span of 10 bases. The CDR3 totals 14 residues.

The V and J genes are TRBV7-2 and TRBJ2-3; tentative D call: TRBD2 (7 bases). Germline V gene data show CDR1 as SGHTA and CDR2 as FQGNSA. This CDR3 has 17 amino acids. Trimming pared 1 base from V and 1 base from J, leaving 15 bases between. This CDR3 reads CASSLVGGLGGTDTQYF. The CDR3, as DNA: TGTGCCAGCAGCTTAGTCGGGGGGCTGGGCGGCACAGATACGCAGTATTTT.

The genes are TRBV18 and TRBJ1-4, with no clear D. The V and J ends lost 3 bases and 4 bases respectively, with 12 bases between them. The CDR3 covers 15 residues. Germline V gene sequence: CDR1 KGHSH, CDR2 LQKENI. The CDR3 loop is CASSPSGMNNEKLFF. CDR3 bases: TGTGCCAGCTCACCTTCGGGGATGAATAATGAAAAACTGTTTTTT.